This TCR beta chain is from a study of blood T cells in healthy people across ages. Study-wide results and limits: Age brought a roughly linear fall in TCR beta diversity measured per million T cells.

The CDR3 is 16 amino acids. V dropped 2 bases and J dropped 3; count of bases not matched to a gene: 7. In germline, CDR1 is PRHDT, CDR2 FYEKMQ (reference sequence). Worth noting for this clonotype: The antigen is unknown.

A second about 7 to 11 cycle PCR used barcoded and J-beta primers. A template-switch adaptor containing 12 random nucleotides labeled each cDNA molecule. TCRdb passed the 5' RACE reads through MiXCR, listing each CDR3 protein once. The sample carries around 1.5 million distinct CDR3 sequences, roughly 60% recorded once. The sequencing sample was made of blood. The chain is built from TRBV13 and TRBJ2-5; 9 bases match TRBD2. The TCR originated in a man younger than 30 in good health. CDR3 nucleotides: TGTGCCAGCAGCTTACTACGGGTAGCGGGGGAAGAGACCCAGTACTTC. Translating it yields CASSLLRVAGEETQYF.